This entry is about one T cell receptor (beta chain). This entry comes from a study of blood T cell repertoires in COVID-19. Looking at the study overall: Sites across the United States, Italy and Spain contributed samples from acute and convalescent COVID-19.

Original data processing: Counts of nucleated cells, estimated from reference gene primer amplification, were obtained. Measured with immunoSEQ multiplex PCR; TCRdb has only the in-frame clones, and not every one. V, J and clone size derive from that table, while D and trimming were established from the DNA sequence. The table includes some 85,000 clones, 80% detected once. The V gene's germline CDR1 is MNHEY and CDR2 SVGAGI. The J segment lost 3 bases and the V segment lost 6 bases, leaving 5 bases of the junction unmatched. The CDR3 is 15 amino acids. The rearrangement uses TRBV6-5 and TRBJ2-3; TRBD2 matches at 11 bases. This TCR came from a woman aged 80 or over with acute or convalescent COVID-19. The material sequenced was peripheral blood. CDR3 nucleotides: TGTGCCAGCAGGCTCTCTAGCGGGAGGACAGATACGCAGTATTTT. This translates into CASRLSSGRTDTQYF.